Below, 8 T cell receptor beta chains from the same sample are listed, as sequenced in a study of T cell responses to AZD1222 COVID-19 vaccine. TCRdb's table, derived via immunoSEQ multiplex PCR, lists solely in-frame clones and lacks some. The table shows roughly 120,000 clones, with roughly 92% occurring only once. Source: peripheral blood, taken 28 days after the second AZD1222 dose. Receptors originate from an adult who received the AZD1222 COVID-19 vaccine.

This chain joins TRBV19 and TRBJ2-7; possible D gene TRBD2, 5 bases. Trimming cost V 6 bases and J 4 bases, with 16 bases left between them. The CDR3 extends over 14 amino acids. Per the germline V gene, CDR1 is LNHDA and CDR2 is SQIVND (reference sequence). In nucleotides, the CDR3 is TGTGCCAGTAGCCTGGAGGACGAAGTGTACGAGCAGTACTTC. It specifies CASSLEDEVYEQYF.

This chain uses TRBV28 with TRBJ1-3, with D tentatively TRBD1 (6 bases). Deletions cut 4 bases from V and 0 bases from J, with 13 bases between. The CDR3 is made up of 16 amino acids. CDR1 and CDR2 (germline): MDHEN, SYDVKM. CDR3 DNA sequence: TGTGCCAGCAGTTCCGGCGACAGGCTCTCTGGAAACACCATATATTTT. As protein: CASSSGDRLSGNTIYF.

The V gene is TRBV5-1, the J gene TRBJ2-2; the D is unclear. The CDR3 runs 12 residues. Germline assignment: CDR1 SGHRS and CDR2 YFSETQ. V was trimmed by 1 base and J by 4 bases, leaving 2 bases between them. CDR3 DNA: TGCGCCAGCAGCTTGAGCACCGGGGAGCTGTTTTTT. It specifies CASSLSTGELFF.

V is TRBV21-1 and J is TRBJ1-5. TRBV21-1 is noted as a pseudogene. The CDR3 totals 12 residues. This CDR3 is CARNVRAQPQHF. The CDR3 DNA follows: TGTGCCAGAAACGTGAGGGCCCAGCCCCAGCATTTT.

The rearrangement links TRBV3-1 (or the pseudogene TRBV3-2) to TRBJ2-1; D is unresolved. V lost 2 bases and J 7 bases, leaving 6 bases between the germline ends. The CDR3 consists of 12 residues. CDR1 and CDR2 (germline): LGHDT, YNNKEL (reference sequence). Written as DNA, the CDR3 is TGTGCCAGCAGCCAATCGCGGAATGAGCAGTTCTTC. Protein sequence: CASSQSRNEQFF.

This sequence joins TRBV30 and TRBJ1-2, with D uncertain. Germline CDR1 GTSNPN, CDR2 SVGIG (reference sequence). The CDR3 consists of 13 residues. Between the trimmed V and J ends, which lost 2 bases and 8 bases, there was a span of 15 bases. The CDR3 DNA follows: TGTGCCTGGAGTCCCCCGGGCAAGCGGGGCTACACCTTC. As protein: CAWSPPGKRGYTF. Filled out from reference TRBV30 and TRBJ1-2, the complete variable domain reads SQTIHQWPATLVQPVGSPLSLECTVEGTSNPNLYWYRQAAGRGLQLLFYSVGIGQISSEVPQNLSASRPQDRQFILSSKKLLLSDSGFYLCAWSPPGKRGYTFGSGTRLTVV.

The V gene is TRBV11-3, the J gene TRBJ2-1; perhaps TRBD2 as D (5 bases). Germline V gene sequence: CDR1 SGHNT, CDR2 YENEEA. The CDR3 loop spans 15 amino acids. V gave up 1 base and J gave up 5 bases, with 12 bases separating them. This chain's CDR3 is CASSLGLAEDNEQFF. CDR3 bases: TGTGCCAGCAGCTTAGGGCTAGCCGAAGACAATGAGCAGTTCTTC.

In this sample, this clone turned up once. V is TRBV2 and J is TRBJ2-7; D may be TRBD1 or TRBD2 (5 bases each). Germline CDR1 is SNHLY and CDR2 is FYNNEI. The CDR3 spans 16 residues. Trimming removed 8 bases at V and 6 bases at J, with 26 bases between. Here the CDR3 reads CASRSSPGPELREQYF. Here the CDR3 DNA reads TGTGCCAGCCGGAGTAGTCCGGGACCCGAGCTGCGCGAGCAGTACTTC.